This TCR beta chain was captured by sequencing in a study of blood T cell repertoires in COVID-19. Study in general: The United States, Italy and Spain were the sources of the acute and convalescent COVID-19 samples. T cells, B-cell-depleted T cells, or PBMCs provided the cDNA or gDNA that served as material.

How the authors handled the data: Estimates of nucleated cell counts were drawn from the amplification of reference gene primers. The table came from immunoSEQ multiplex PCR; TCRdb's copy has only in-frame clones and leaves some out. The V and J calls and clone size come from that table; D and trimming were worked out from the DNA. The sample shows roughly 290,000 clones, approximately 83% of them seen only once. The germline V gene has CDR1 LGHNA and CDR2 YSLEER. This CDR3 contains 15 residues. V was pared by 4 bases and J by 5 bases, with 17 bases between. This receptor was identified in a woman between 25 and 40 years old who had recovered from COVID-19. The rearrangement links TRBV4-3 to TRBJ2-5; D might be TRBD2 (6 bases). Sequencing was done on a sample of peripheral blood. The CDR3 sequence: CASSLVRRGLETQYF. The CDR3 region has the DNA TGCGCCAGCAGCCTAGTACGGAGGGGTCTGGAGACCCAGTACTTC.